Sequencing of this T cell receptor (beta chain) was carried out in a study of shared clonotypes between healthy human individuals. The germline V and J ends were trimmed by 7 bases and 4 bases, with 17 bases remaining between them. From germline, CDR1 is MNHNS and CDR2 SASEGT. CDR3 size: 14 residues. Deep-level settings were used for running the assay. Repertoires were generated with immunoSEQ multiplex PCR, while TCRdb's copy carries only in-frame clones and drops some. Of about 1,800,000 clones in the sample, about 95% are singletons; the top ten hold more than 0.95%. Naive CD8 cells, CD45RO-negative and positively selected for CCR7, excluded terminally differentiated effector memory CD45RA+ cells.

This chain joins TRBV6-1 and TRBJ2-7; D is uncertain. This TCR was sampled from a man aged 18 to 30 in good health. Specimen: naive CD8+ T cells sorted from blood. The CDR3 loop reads CASTPPWQPYEQYF. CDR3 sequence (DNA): TGTGCCAGCACTCCCCCTTGGCAGCCTTACGAGCAGTACTTC.